A selection of T cell receptor beta chains follows, all from one sample in a study of OX40 agonist ivuxolimab in advanced cancers. The table came from immunoSEQ multiplex PCR; TCRdb's copy has only in-frame clones and leaves some out. The sample lists roughly 68,000 clones; 70% to 90% were seen once. The specimen comprised CD4+ or CD8+ T cells sorted from blood, sampled in a trial of the OX40 agonist ivuxolimab. Source of these receptors: an adult with an advanced solid tumor such as melanoma, head and neck, liver or kidney cancer. The CDR3 runs from the conserved cysteine through the conserved F or W. A D gene is named only where the DNA matches it firmly. The size entry is marked missing in some rows and otherwise reads once, few, many or a size class.

cdr3_nt	cdr3_aa	d_call	v_call	clone_size	j_call
TGTGCCAGCAGTCCCGATTGGGGGGCGCAGTCCGAGCAGTACTTC	CASSPDWGAQSEQYF	NA	TRBV6-1	NA	TRBJ2-7
TGTGCCAGCTCACCACCGGGGAACCAAGAGACCCAGTACTTC	CASSPPGNQETQYF	NA	TRBV18	NA	TRBJ2-5
TGTGCCAGCAGCTTTCAACAGGGTATAACACCCCTCCACTTT	CASSFQQGITPLHF	NA	TRBV11-1	NA	TRBJ1-6
TGTGCCAGCAGCTTAGATCTAGGGGGCAATAGTTCACCCCTCCACTTT	CASSLDLGGNSSPLHF	TRBD1	TRBV11-3	NA	TRBJ1-6
TGTGCCAGCAGCCAAGAGGCCGAGCAGTACTTC	CASSQEAEQYF	NA	TRBV14	NA	TRBJ2-7
TGTGCCAGCAGTTCCCCTGGAGCTAGCGGGGTAGGGGAGACCCAGTACTTC	CASSSPGASGVGETQYF	TRBD2	TRBV28	NA	TRBJ2-5
TGTGCCAGCAGCCCGATCAGCGGAGGAGCGGGGGGCGATCAGTTCTTC	CASSPISGGAGGDQFF	TRBD2	TRBV11-3	NA	TRBJ2-1
TGTGCCAGCAGTTCCTACGGGACTAGGGGCAATGAGCAGTTCTTC	CASSSYGTRGNEQFF	TRBD2	TRBV7-8	NA	TRBJ2-1
TGCGCCAGCAGCTTGCCTAGCGGGGGTAACGAGCAGTACTTC	CASSLPSGGNEQYF	TRBD2	TRBV5-1	NA	TRBJ2-7
TGTGCCAGTAGTATAGGCCTCGGGACAGGAGCTGAAGCTTTCTTT	CASSIGLGTGAEAFF	TRBD1	TRBV19	NA	TRBJ1-1
TGCGCCAGCAGCCCGGACAGGGGCAACACTGAAGCTTTCTTT	CASSPDRGNTEAFF	TRBD1	TRBV5-1	once	TRBJ1-1
TGTGCCAGCTCACCTACCGTTTTAATGCTGGCCAATGAGCAGTTCTTC	CASSPTVLMLANEQFF	NA	TRBV18	NA	TRBJ2-1
TGTGCCAGCAGCGAATCCAGGGGTCCAACTGGAAACACCATATATTTT	CASSESRGPTGNTIYF	NA	TRBV28	NA	TRBJ1-3
TGCAGCGTGGCGAAGGGGGCTGACACTGAAGCTTTCTTT	CSVAKGADTEAFF	TRBD1	TRBV29-1	NA	TRBJ1-1
TGTGCCAGTAGTATTCAAGGACAGGGCTTTACTAGCACAGATACGCAGTATTTT	CASSIQGQGFTSTDTQYF	TRBD1	TRBV19	NA	TRBJ2-3
TGTGCCAGCAGTTACCCGAGCGGGGGTTACAATGAGCAGTTCTTC	CASSYPSGGYNEQFF	TRBD2	TRBV6-7	NA	TRBJ2-1
TGCAGCGTCCAGTCGGGGTATGGCTACACCTTC	CSVQSGYGYTF	NA	TRBV29-1	NA	TRBJ1-2
TGCAGCGTTGAAGAACAGGGGGGTGCTGAAGCTTTCTTT	CSVEEQGGAEAFF	TRBD1	TRBV29-1	once	TRBJ1-1
TGTGCCAGCAGCTTCGGGGGCCGTGGGGCCAACGTCCTGACTTTC	CASSFGGRGANVLTF	NA	TRBV7-3	NA	TRBJ2-6
TGTGCCAGCGGAAAGACAGGGGCCGCCCTCTATGGCTACACCTTC	CASGKTGAALYGYTF	TRBD1	TRBV5-6	NA	TRBJ1-2
TGTGCCAGCAGCCGGGGAGAAGCGACACCCAAGGGATTTTCACCCCTCCACTTT	CASSRGEATPKGFSPLHF	NA	TRBV5-6	NA	TRBJ1-6
TGTGCCAGCAGTCCCTACGGGGGCACCGGGGAGCTGTTTTTT	CASSPYGGTGELFF	NA	TRBV6-6	NA	TRBJ2-2
TGCGCCACCAAACAGAGCCCTGGGGCCAACGTCCTGACTTTC	CATKQSPGANVLTF	NA	TRBV5-1	NA	TRBJ2-6
TGCGCCAGCAGCCCAGGGGGAGAGACCCAGTACTTC	CASSPGGETQYF	TRBD1	TRBV5-1	NA	TRBJ2-5
TGCGCCAGCAGCCAATTATACAGCTCCTACGAGCAGTACTTC	CASSQLYSSYEQYF	NA	TRBV4-3	NA	TRBJ2-7
TGTGCCAGCAGTTCCAATACAGGGTTTGGCTACACCTTC	CASSSNTGFGYTF	NA	TRBV27	NA	TRBJ1-2
TGTGCCAGTGGGAGGTGGGAGACCCAGTACTTC	CASGRWETQYF	NA	TRBV6-6	NA	TRBJ2-5
TGTGCCAGCAGCCAAGGGGGGACACCACGGGAAGCTTTCTTT	CASSQGGTPREAFF	NA	TRBV14	NA	TRBJ1-1
TGTGCCAGCAGCTCCGTGGGACGGATCTATGGCTACACCTTC	CASSSVGRIYGYTF	NA	TRBV6-5	NA	TRBJ1-2
TGTGCCAGCTCCCTACAGGGGAGGGGAGGAAGGGCTCAGCCCCAGCATTTT	CASSLQGRGGRAQPQHF	TRBD1	TRBV7-9	NA	TRBJ1-5
TGCGCCAGCAGCCTATCTTATGTCGGGGGAGGTCAGCCCCAGCATTTT	CASSLSYVGGGQPQHF	NA	TRBV4-3	NA	TRBJ1-5
TGTGCCAGCTCGGACACCGCTAGCGGGGGGGCCGGTGAGCAGTTCTTC	CASSDTASGGAGEQFF	TRBD2	TRBV18	NA	TRBJ2-1
TGTGCCAGCAGCCAAGAGGGAGGGGTTGGAAACACCATATATTTT	CASSQEGGVGNTIYF	NA	TRBV4-2	NA	TRBJ1-3
TGTGCCAGTACTGACAGGGTCGACTATGGCTACACCTTC	CASTDRVDYGYTF	TRBD1	TRBV19	few	TRBJ1-2
TGTGCCAGCAGTTCGACTAGCGTGCATGAGCAGTTCTTC	CASSSTSVHEQFF	TRBD2	TRBV27	NA	TRBJ2-1
TGTGCCAGCAGCTTAGGGACTCATAATGAAGCTTTCTTT	CASSLGTHNEAFF	NA	TRBV11-3	NA	TRBJ1-1